Listed here are 32 T cell receptor beta chains from one sample, sequenced in a study of human T cells and chemical hapten exposure. Indicated time point: patch test 1, 2 weeks after DPC sensitization. The treatment denotes: therapeutic diphenylcyclopropenone sensitization with weekly scalp DPC. Each CDR3 protein gets one entry after TCRdb re-called the RACE reads with MiXCR. The sample lists about 100,000 distinct CDR3 sequences; about 10% were seen once. The starting material was whole blood, obtained in connection with sensitization to the hapten diphenylcyclopropenone (DPC). These receptors were taken from a man aged 40-55 years with alopecia areata. Some clones in this sample may be carry-over from other donors' samples.

The chain recombines TRBV10-3 with TRBJ2-7; perhaps TRBD1 as D (5 bases). V shed 3 bases and J shed 2 bases, with 8 bases lying between them. The CDR3 length is 13 residues. CDR1 is ENHRY, CDR2 SYGVKD, per germline. CDR3 DNA: TGTGCCATCAGTGACAGGGCGGCCTACGAGCAGTACGTC. This encodes CAISDRAAYEQYV.

At least ten counts were recorded for this clonotype. J is TRBJ2-1 and V is TRBV6-6; TRBD2 matches at 12 bases. CDR3 length: 15 residues. V lost 6 bases to trimming and J lost 8 bases; unmatched junction nucleotides: 8. Germline lookup yields CDR1 MNHNY and CDR2 SVGAGI (reference sequence). The CDR3 DNA follows: TGTGCCAGCAGGGACACTAGCGGGAGGTTTTATGAGCAGTTCTTC. Protein product: CASRDTSGRFYEQFF.

This clonotype was seen more than once but under ten times. The genes are TRBV20-1 and TRBJ1-3, with D possibly TRBD1 on 5 matching bases. This CDR3 is built from 14 residues. Per the germline V gene, CDR1 is DFQATT and CDR2 is SNEGSKA (reference sequence). Trimming removed 0 bases from V and 4 bases from J, with 10 bases in between. In DNA, the CDR3 is TGCAGTGCTAGAGATCAGGGAGAGGGAAACACCATATATTTT. Translation gives CSARDQGEGNTIYF.

This clonotype was observed many times. The chain has TRBV11-3 and TRBJ2-1; 7 nucleotides align to TRBD2. The V gene end was trimmed by 1 base and the J gene end by 6 bases; junction bases not matched to a gene: 6. CDR1 is SGHNT and CDR2 is YENEEA in the germline V gene. The CDR3 covers 15 residues. CDR3 bases: TGTGCCAGCAGCTTAGGGGCGGGAGTTTTCAATGAGCAGTTCTTC. It is translated as CASSLGAGVFNEQFF. The variable domain in full, completed from reference TRBV11-3 and TRBJ2-1, reads EAGVVQSPRYKIIEKKQPVAFWCNPISGHNTLYWYLQNLGQGPELLIRYENEEAVDDSQLPKDRFSAERLKGVDSTLKIQPAELGDSAVYLCASSLGAGVFNEQFFGPGTRLTVL.

The chain joins TRBV30 to TRBJ2-7, with D unresolved. The CDR3 consists of 12 residues. Trimming removed 2 bases from V and 6 bases from J, with 11 bases in between. Germline CDR1 is GTSNPN and CDR2 is SVGIG (reference sequence). The CDR3 DNA reads TGTGCCTGGAGTAGCATGGGGTTCGAGCAGTACTTC. Its translation: CAWSSMGFEQYF.

This chain connects TRBV6-5 to TRBJ2-2; D gene ambiguous. Trimming removed 2 bases from V and 0 bases from J, with 4 bases in between. The CDR3 contains 14 residues. Germline CDR1 is MNHEY and CDR2 is SVGAGI. This chain's CDR3 is CASSYAANTGELFF. In DNA form, the CDR3 reads TGTGCCAGCAGTTACGCGGCGAACACCGGGGAGCTGTTTTTT.

V usage is TRBV12-3 or TRBV12-4 and J usage is TRBJ2-2, with D perhaps given as TRBD1 or TRBD2 (5 bases each). The CDR3 is 14 amino acids. Deletions cut 3 bases from V and 13 bases from J, with 18 bases between. The CDR3 DNA reads as TGTGCCAGCAGTTTGATAGATGGGACCTCAGGGCTGTTTTTT. Translated: CASSLIDGTSGLFF.

This clonotype was picked up a small number of times. This chain links TRBV12-3 or TRBV12-4 with TRBJ1-2, with D unclear. The CDR3 has 15 residues. V dropped 3 bases and J dropped 1 base, with 12 bases sitting between them. Here the CDR3 reads CASSFSGQSNYGYTF. The CDR3 nucleotides are TGTGCCAGCAGTTTTAGCGGGCAGAGTAACTATGGCTACACCTTC.

The table lists this clonotype with many counts. The chain carries TRBV12-3 or TRBV12-4 and TRBJ1-5; 10 nucleotides align to TRBD1. CDR3 length: 14 residues. The J segment lost 6 bases and the V segment lost 6 bases, leaving 5 bases of the junction unmatched. The CDR3 loop reads CASRQGQGSQPQHF. The CDR3 nucleotides read TGTGCCAGCAGGCAGGGACAGGGGTCTCAGCCCCAGCATTTT.

This clonotype has at least ten counts. CDR3 sequence: CASSFDPGSLYEQYF. The CDR3 DNA reads as TGTGCCAGCAGCTTCGATCCAGGAAGCCTCTACGAGCAGTACTTC. The V call is TRBV7-2, the J call TRBJ2-7; D is unclear. Deletions cut 3 bases from V and 3 bases from J, with 15 bases between. CDR3 length: 15 amino acids. Germline V gene data show CDR1 as SGHTA and CDR2 as FQGNSA. The full variable domain, with the rest looked up from reference TRBV7-2 and TRBJ2-7, is GAGVSQSPSNKVTEKGKDVELRCDPISGHTALYWYRQSLGQGLEFLIYFQGNSAPDKSGLPSDRFSAERTGGSVSTLTIQRTQQEDSAVYLCASSFDPGSLYEQYFGPGTRLTVT.

This clonotype was observed a handful of times. This chain links TRBV3-1 with TRBJ2-2, with D perhaps matching TRBD1 or TRBD2 (5 bases each). Germline CDR1 reads LGHDT; CDR2 reads YNNKEL (reference sequence). Trimming left V 0 bases short and J 5 bases short, with 7 bases between. This CDR3 has 14 amino acids. CDR3 nucleotides: TGTGCCAGCAGCCAAGAGGGGGAGACCGGGGAGCTGTTTTTT. Encoded protein: CASSQEGETGELFF.

The chain joins TRBV6-2 or TRBV6-3 to TRBJ1-1; 11 bases line up with TRBD1. V was clipped by 6 bases and J by 8 bases; unmatched bases: 11. Germline assignment: CDR1 MNHEY and CDR2 SVGEGT. The CDR3 covers 15 residues. This CDR3 reads CASSGQGAFRAEAFF. In DNA form, the CDR3 reads TGTGCCAGCAGCGGACAGGGGGCGTTTCGAGCGGAAGCTTTCTTT.

This clonotype was found many times. V is TRBV4-1 and J is TRBJ1-5; 8 positions agree with TRBD1. The CDR3 runs to 17 residues. The J segment lost 1 base and the V segment lost 3 bases, leaving 8 bases of the junction unmatched. CDR1 and CDR2 from the germline V gene are MGHRA and YSYEKL. The CDR3, as DNA: TGCGCCAGCAGCCAGGATCCCGGACAGGGAAGCAATCAGCCCCAGCATTTT. Residues: CASSQDPGQGSNQPQHF.

The table lists this clonotype with a few counts. The chain joins TRBV6-6 to TRBJ2-6; D remains ambiguous. This CDR3 contains 15 residues. CDR1 MNHNY and CDR2 SVGAGI come from the germline V gene (reference sequence). The ends were cut back, 5 bases at V and 0 bases at J, with 8 bases in the middle. CDR3 nucleotides: TGTGCCAGCAGTCTGACGGACTCTGGGGCCAACGTCCTGACTTTC. Its protein product is CASSLTDSGANVLTF.

This clonotype was seen a handful of times. The V call is TRBV16, the J call TRBJ2-3; TRBD2 aligns across 7 bases. The CDR3 spans 15 residues. The ends lost 4 bases at V and 4 bases at J; junction bases unmatched: 8. Germline CDR1 KGHSY, CDR2 FQNENV. In DNA form, the CDR3 reads TGTGCCAGCAGCCTAAGCGGGACGGCACCAGATACGCAGTATTTT. Its translation: CASSLSGTAPDTQYF.

In its sample, this clonotype was seen many times. The chain links TRBV7-8 to TRBJ1-3, with D possibly being TRBD1 (5 bases). This CDR3 has 16 residues. V was shortened by 5 bases and J by 0 bases, with 14 bases between the two germline ends. Germline V gives CDR1 SGHVS, CDR2 FQNEAQ. The CDR3 loop reads CASSPDGGVSGNTIYF. Written as DNA, the CDR3 is TGTGCCAGCAGCCCAGACGGAGGGGTCTCTGGAAACACCATATATTTT. Using reference TRBV7-8 and TRBJ1-3 for the parts outside the CDR3, the full variable domain is GAGVSQSPRYKVAKRGQDVALRCDPISGHVSLFWYQQALGQGPEFLTYFQNEAQLDKSGLPSDRFFAERPEGSVSTLKIQRTQQEDSAVYLCASSPDGGVSGNTIYFGEGSWLTVV.

This clonotype has just a few counts. The chain carries TRBV12-3 or TRBV12-4 and TRBJ1-2, with 7 bases that match TRBD1. The CDR3 covers 15 residues. Unmatched junction bases numbered 7, after V lost 1 base and J lost 5 bases. The CDR3 sequence: CASSLVGGSGYGYTF. In DNA form, the CDR3 reads TGTGCCAGCAGTTTAGTAGGGGGCAGTGGGTATGGCTACACCTTC.

This clonotype appeared a few times. V gene TRBV7-2 combines with J gene TRBJ1-4; TRBD1 agrees at 8 bases. Trimming took 5 bases from V and 10 from J; bases not matched to a gene: 9. The CDR3 is 14 amino acids. CDR1 is SGHTA, CDR2 FQGNSA, per germline. The CDR3 here is CASSQGQGYGKLFF. The CDR3 DNA is TGTGCCAGCAGCCAAGGACAGGGATACGGAAAACTGTTTTTT.

This clonotype has only a few counts. V and J are TRBV12-3 or TRBV12-4 and TRBJ2-3; D is ambiguous. The CDR3 sequence is 15 residues long. V lost 3 bases and J lost 0, with 10 bases in between. The CDR3 loop reads CASSLDASSTDTQYF. The CDR3, as DNA: TGTGCCAGCAGTTTGGACGCCTCTAGCACAGATACGCAGTATTTT.

This clonotype was observed many times. This rearrangement joins TRBV6-5 to TRBJ1-2, with a weak D call TRBD1 (6 bases). Germline CDR1 and CDR2: MNHEY and SVGAGI. This CDR3 is built from 14 residues. Trimming removed 6 bases from V and 4 bases from J, with 15 bases in between. The CDR3 spells CASSSGAGVYGYTF. CDR3 DNA: TGTGCCAGCAGCTCCGGGGCAGGGGTCTATGGCTACACCTTC.

This clonotype was detected ten times or more. The CDR3 reads CASSLMAGLVDEKLFF. CDR3 coding DNA: TGTGCCAGCTCTCTTATGGCTGGGTTAGTCGATGAAAAACTGTTTTTT. V and J are TRBV18 and TRBJ1-4; D is uncertain. The CDR3 covers 16 residues. The V and J ends lost 6 bases and 6 bases respectively, with 20 bases between them. Germline assignment: CDR1 KGHSH and CDR2 LQKENI. The entire variable domain, with the rest obtained from reference TRBV18 and TRBJ1-4, is as follows: NAGVMQNPRHLVRRRGQEARLRCSPMKGHSHVYWYRQLPEEGLKFMVYLQKENIIDESGMPKERFSAEFPKEGPSILRIQQVVRGDSAAYFCASSLMAGLVDEKLFFGSGTQLSVL.

This clonotype was detected only a few times. V is TRBV4-2 and J is TRBJ1-5, with D perhaps matching TRBD1 (6 bases). The V gene lost 2 bases and the J gene lost 7 bases, with 12 bases spanning the gap. Germline CDR1 reads LGHNA; CDR2 reads YNFKEQ. CDR3 length: 14 amino acids. The CDR3 bases are TGTGCCAGCAGCCAACAGGGGAGAGGCCAGCCCCAGCATTTT. Its translation is CASSQQGRGQPQHF.

This clonotype has at least ten counts. This rearrangement joins TRBV11-2 to TRBJ1-1; 8 nucleotides agree with TRBD1. Germline CDR1 is SGHAT and CDR2 is FQNNGV. CDR3 length equals 12 residues. With V trimmed by 6 bases and J by 6 bases, 3 bases remained unmatched. CDR3 DNA sequence: TGTGCCAGCAGGCGGACAGGGCCTGAAGCTTTCTTT. Amino acid sequence: CASRRTGPEAFF.

This clonotype showed up many times. V is TRBV28 and J is TRBJ1-4; the D gene is possibly TRBD1 (5 bases). The CDR3 is 14 amino acids. The ends were cut back, 1 base at V and 8 bases at J, with 11 bases in the middle. In germline, CDR1 is MDHEN, CDR2 SYDVKM. The DNA of the CDR3 is TGTGCCAGCAGTTTATCCGGGGCAGACGAAAAACTGTTTTTT. Translating gives CASSLSGADEKLFF.

This rearrangement joins TRBV12-3 or TRBV12-4 to TRBJ2-1, with 11 bases fitting TRBD2. The CDR3 contains 16 residues. With V trimmed by 5 bases and J by 2 bases, 5 bases remained unmatched. CDR3 sequence reads: CASSPTSGNTYNEQFF. In DNA, the CDR3 is TGTGCCAGCAGTCCGACTAGCGGGAATACCTACAATGAGCAGTTCTTC.

This clonotype has a handful of counts. This rearrangement joins TRBV6-5 to TRBJ1-1; D uncertain. The ends were cut back, 2 bases at V and 3 bases at J, with 10 bases in the middle. Germline V gene data show CDR1 as MNHEY and CDR2 as SVGAGI. This CDR3 has 14 residues. CDR3 in DNA: TGTGCCAGCAGTTACAATGGGAGAGACACTGAAGCTTTCTTT. It is translated as CASSYNGRDTEAFF.

This clonotype was recorded a few times. The J gene is TRBJ2-3, the V gene TRBV12-3 or TRBV12-4; D perhaps matches TRBD2 (5 bases). The CDR3 covers 12 residues. Trimming took 5 bases from V and 6 from J, leaving 9 bases between them. CDR3: CASSPVADTQYF. DNA of the CDR3: TGTGCCAGCAGTCCCGTAGCGGATACGCAGTATTTT.

This rearrangement joins TRBV5-4 to TRBJ1-2; no definite D call. The CDR3 totals 13 residues. Trimming removed 2 bases from V and 2 bases from J, with 7 bases in between. CDR1 is SGHNT, CDR2 YYREEE, per germline (reference sequence). This CDR3 is CASSLPDNYGYTF. The CDR3 DNA is TGTGCCAGCAGCTTACCCGACAACTATGGCTACACCTTC.

This clonotype came up a few times. This chain links TRBV7-9 with TRBJ2-1; D is undetermined. Germline CDR1 is SEHNR and CDR2 is FQNEAQ (reference sequence). V dropped 5 bases and J dropped 3 bases, with 26 bases sitting between them. This CDR3 comprises 19 residues. CDR3 nucleotide sequence: TGTGCCAGCAGCCCTCCCGCATCCCGTACGGCTCGACGCTACAATGAGCAGTTCTTC. It translates to CASSPPASRTARRYNEQFF.

The sample holds many counts of this clonotype. This chain connects TRBV12-3 or TRBV12-4 to TRBJ1-1, with 8 bases aligning to TRBD1. Trimming removed 6 bases from V and 4 bases from J; junction bases left unmatched: 4. The CDR3 runs 13 residues. CDR3 coding DNA: TGTGCCAGCAGACAGGGGGAAGGCACTGAAGCTTTCTTT. It is translated as CASRQGEGTEAFF.

Turning to this clonotype: This may stem from a read error, because a much larger clone lies one nucleotide away. The chain is built from TRBV27 and TRBJ2-5; D gene ambiguous. CDR3 size: 14 residues. Per the germline V gene, CDR1 is MNHEY and CDR2 is SMNVEV (reference sequence). CDR3 DNA sequence: TGTGGCAGCAGTCCCCAGCCCAGCATGGAGACCCAGTACTTC. Protein product: CGSSPQPSMETQYF.

This clonotype was observed many times. The DNA of the CDR3 is TGTGCCAGCAGGAAGGGCGAGGGAAGTAATGAAAAACTGTTTTTT. The encoded protein is CASRKGEGSNEKLFF. The chain combines TRBV5-4 with TRBJ1-4; no definite D call. Trimming removed 5 bases from V and 4 bases from J, with 15 bases in between. From germline, CDR1 is SGHNT and CDR2 YYREEE (reference sequence). The CDR3 loop spans 15 amino acids.